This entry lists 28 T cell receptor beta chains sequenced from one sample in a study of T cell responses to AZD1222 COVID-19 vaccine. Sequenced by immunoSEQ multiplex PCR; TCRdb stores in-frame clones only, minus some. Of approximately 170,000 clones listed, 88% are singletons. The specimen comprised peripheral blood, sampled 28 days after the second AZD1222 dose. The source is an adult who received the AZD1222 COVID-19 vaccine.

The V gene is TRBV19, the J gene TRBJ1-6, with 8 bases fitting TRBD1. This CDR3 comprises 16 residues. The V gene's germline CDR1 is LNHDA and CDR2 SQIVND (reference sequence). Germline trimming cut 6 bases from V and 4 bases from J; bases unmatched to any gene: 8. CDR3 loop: CASSVTGGTYNSPLHF. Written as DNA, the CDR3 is TGTGCCAGTAGCGTCACAGGGGGAACTTATAATTCACCCCTCCACTTT. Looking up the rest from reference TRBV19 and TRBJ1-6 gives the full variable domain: DGGITQSPKYLFRKEGQNVTLSCEQNLNHDAMYWYRQDPGQGLRLIYYSQIVNDFQKGDIAEGYSVSREKKESFPLTVTSAQKNPTAFYLCASSVTGGTYNSPLHFGNGTRLTVT.

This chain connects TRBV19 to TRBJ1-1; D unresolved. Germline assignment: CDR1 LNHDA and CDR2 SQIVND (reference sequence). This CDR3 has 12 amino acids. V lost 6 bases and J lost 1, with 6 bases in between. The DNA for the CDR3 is TGTGCCAGTAGGTTAGGGAACACTGAAGCTTTCTTT. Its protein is CASRLGNTEAFF.

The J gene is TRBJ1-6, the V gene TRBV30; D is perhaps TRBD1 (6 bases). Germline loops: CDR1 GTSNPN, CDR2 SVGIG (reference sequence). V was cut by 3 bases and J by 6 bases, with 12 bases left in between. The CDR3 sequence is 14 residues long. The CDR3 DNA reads TGTGCCTGGAGACAGGGTAGGCGTAATTCACCCCTCCACTTT. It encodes CAWRQGRRNSPLHF. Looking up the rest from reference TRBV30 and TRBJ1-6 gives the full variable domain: SQTIHQWPATLVQPVGSPLSLECTVEGTSNPNLYWYRQAAGRGLQLLFYSVGIGQISSEVPQNLSASRPQDRQFILSSKKLLLSDSGFYLCAWRQGRRNSPLHFGNGTRLTVT.

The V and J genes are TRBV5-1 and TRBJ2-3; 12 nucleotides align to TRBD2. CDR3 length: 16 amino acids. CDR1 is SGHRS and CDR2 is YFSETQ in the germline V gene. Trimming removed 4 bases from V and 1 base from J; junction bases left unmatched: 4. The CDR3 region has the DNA TGCGCCAGCAGCACGCGGACTAGCGGGGGCACAGATACGCAGTATTTT. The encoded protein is CASSTRTSGGTDTQYF.

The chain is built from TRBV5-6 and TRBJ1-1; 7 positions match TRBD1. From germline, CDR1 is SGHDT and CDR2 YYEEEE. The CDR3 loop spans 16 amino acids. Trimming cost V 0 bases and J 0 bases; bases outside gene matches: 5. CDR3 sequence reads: CASSLGTGLLNTEAFF. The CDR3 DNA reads TGTGCCAGCAGCTTGGGGACAGGACTATTGAACACTGAAGCTTTCTTT.

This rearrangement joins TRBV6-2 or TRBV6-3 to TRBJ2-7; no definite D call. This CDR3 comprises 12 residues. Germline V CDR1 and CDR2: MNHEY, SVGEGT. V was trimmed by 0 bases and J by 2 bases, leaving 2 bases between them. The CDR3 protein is CASSYSAYEQYF. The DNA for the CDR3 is TGTGCCAGCAGTTACTCCGCCTACGAGCAGTACTTC.

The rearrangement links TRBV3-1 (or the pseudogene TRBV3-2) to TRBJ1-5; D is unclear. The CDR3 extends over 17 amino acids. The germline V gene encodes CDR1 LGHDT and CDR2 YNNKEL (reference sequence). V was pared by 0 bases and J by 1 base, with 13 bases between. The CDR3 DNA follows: TGTGCCAGCAGCCAAGATATAGACCTCGGGAGCAATCAGCCCCAGCATTTT. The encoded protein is CASSQDIDLGSNQPQHF.

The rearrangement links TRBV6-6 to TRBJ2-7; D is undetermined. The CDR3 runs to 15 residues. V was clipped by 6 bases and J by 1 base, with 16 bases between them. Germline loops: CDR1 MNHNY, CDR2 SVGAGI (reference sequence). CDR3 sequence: CASRPQTGPSYEQYF. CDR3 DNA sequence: TGTGCCAGCAGGCCTCAGACCGGGCCTTCCTACGAGCAGTACTTC.

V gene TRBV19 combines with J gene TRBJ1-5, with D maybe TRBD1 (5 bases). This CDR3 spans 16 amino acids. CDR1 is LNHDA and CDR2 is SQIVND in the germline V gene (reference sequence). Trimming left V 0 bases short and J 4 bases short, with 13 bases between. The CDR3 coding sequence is TGTGCCAGTAGTATAGATTGGGGCAGGGCAAATCAGCCCCAGCATTTT. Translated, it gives CASSIDWGRANQPQHF. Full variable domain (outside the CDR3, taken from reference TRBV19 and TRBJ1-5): DGGITQSPKYLFRKEGQNVTLSCEQNLNHDAMYWYRQDPGQGLRLIYYSQIVNDFQKGDIAEGYSVSREKKESFPLTVTSAQKNPTAFYLCASSIDWGRANQPQHFGDGTRLSIL.

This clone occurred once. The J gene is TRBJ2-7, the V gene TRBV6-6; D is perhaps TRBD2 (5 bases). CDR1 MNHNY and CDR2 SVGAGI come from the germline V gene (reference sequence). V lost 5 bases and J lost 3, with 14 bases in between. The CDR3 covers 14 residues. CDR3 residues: CASSPSRGSYEQYF. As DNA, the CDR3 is TGTGCCAGCAGTCCCTCGAGAGGGAGCTACGAGCAGTACTTC.

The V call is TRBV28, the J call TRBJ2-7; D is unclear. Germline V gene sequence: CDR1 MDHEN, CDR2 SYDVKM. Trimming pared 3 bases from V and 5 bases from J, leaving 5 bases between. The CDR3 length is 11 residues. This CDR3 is CASSFRNEQYF. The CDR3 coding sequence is TGTGCCAGCAGTTTCCGTAACGAGCAGTACTTC. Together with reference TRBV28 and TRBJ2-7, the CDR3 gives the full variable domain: DVKVTQSSRYLVKRTGEKVFLECVQDMDHENMFWYRQDPGLGLRLIYFSYDVKMKEKGDIPEGYSVSREKKERFSLILESASTNQTSMYLCASSFRNEQYFGPGTRLTVT.

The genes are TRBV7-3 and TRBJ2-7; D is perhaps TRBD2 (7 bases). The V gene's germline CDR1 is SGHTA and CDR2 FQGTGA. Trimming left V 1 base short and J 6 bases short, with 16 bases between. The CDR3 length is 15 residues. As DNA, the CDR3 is TGTGCCAGCAGCTTAAGGGGGGGCGAAGGGTCCGAGCAGTACTTC. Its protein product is CASSLRGGEGSEQYF.

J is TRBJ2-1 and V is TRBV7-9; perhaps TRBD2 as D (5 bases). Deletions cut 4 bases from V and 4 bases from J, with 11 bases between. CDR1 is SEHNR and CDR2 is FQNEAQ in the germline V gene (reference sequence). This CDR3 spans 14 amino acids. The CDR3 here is CASSYTREYNEQFF. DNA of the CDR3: TGTGCCAGCAGCTACACAAGGGAGTACAATGAGCAGTTCTTC.

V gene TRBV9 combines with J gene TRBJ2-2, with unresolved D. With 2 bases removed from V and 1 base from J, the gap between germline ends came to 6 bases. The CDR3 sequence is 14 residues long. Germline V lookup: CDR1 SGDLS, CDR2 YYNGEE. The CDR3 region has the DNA TGTGCCAGCAGCGTTATACAGAACACCGGGGAGCTGTTTTTT. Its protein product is CASSVIQNTGELFF.

The CDR3 spells CASSDGRVPNNEKLFF. In DNA form, the CDR3 reads TGCGCCAGCAGCGATGGGCGGGTGCCGAATAATGAAAAACTGTTTTTT. This sequence joins TRBV5-1 and TRBJ1-4; D uncertain. The germline gives CDR1 SGHRS, CDR2 YFSETQ. Trimming shortened V by 4 bases and J by 4 bases, and 17 bases separated the two germline ends. CDR3 length equals 16 residues. Filled out from reference TRBV5-1 and TRBJ1-4, the complete variable domain reads KAGVTQTPRYLIKTRGQQVTLSCSPISGHRSVSWYQQTPGQGLQFLFEYFSETQRNKGNFPGRFSGRQFSNSRSEMNVSTLELGDSALYLCASSDGRVPNNEKLFFGSGTQLSVL.

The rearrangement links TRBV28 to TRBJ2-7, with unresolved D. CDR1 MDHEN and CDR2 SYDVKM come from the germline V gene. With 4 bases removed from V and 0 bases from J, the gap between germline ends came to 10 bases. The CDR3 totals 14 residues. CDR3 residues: CASSSPRSSYEQYF. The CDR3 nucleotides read TGTGCCAGCAGTTCACCCAGGAGCTCCTACGAGCAGTACTTC.

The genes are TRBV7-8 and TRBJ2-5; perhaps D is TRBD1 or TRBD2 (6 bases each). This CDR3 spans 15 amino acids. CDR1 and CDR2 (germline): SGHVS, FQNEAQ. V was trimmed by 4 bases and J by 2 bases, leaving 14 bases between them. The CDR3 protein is CASSSYGGLQETQYF. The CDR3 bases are TGTGCCAGCAGCTCGTACGGGGGCCTGCAAGAGACCCAGTACTTC.

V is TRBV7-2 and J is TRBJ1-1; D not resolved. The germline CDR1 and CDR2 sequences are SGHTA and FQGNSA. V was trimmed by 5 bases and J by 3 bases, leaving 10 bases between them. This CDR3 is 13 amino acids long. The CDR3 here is CASSQNAHTEAFF. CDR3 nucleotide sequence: TGTGCCAGCAGCCAGAATGCCCACACTGAAGCTTTCTTT.

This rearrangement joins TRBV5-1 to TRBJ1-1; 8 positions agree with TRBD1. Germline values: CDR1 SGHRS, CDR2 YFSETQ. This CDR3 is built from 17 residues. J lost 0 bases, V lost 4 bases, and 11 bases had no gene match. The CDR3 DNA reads TGCGCCAGCAGCCTCCGAGGACAGGGAGTCATGAACACTGAAGCTTTCTTT. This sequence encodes CASSLRGQGVMNTEAFF.

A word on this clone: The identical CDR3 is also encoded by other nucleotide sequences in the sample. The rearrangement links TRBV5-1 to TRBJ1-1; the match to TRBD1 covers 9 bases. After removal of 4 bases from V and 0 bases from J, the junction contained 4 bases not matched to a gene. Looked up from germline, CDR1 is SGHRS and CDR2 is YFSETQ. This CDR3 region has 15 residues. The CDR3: CASSLGQGMNTEAFF. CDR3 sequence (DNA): TGCGCCAGCAGCCTAGGACAGGGGATGAACACTGAAGCTTTCTTT. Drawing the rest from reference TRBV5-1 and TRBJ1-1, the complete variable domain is KAGVTQTPRYLIKTRGQQVTLSCSPISGHRSVSWYQQTPGQGLQFLFEYFSETQRNKGNFPGRFSGRQFSNSRSEMNVSTLELGDSALYLCASSLGQGMNTEAFFGQGTRLTVV.

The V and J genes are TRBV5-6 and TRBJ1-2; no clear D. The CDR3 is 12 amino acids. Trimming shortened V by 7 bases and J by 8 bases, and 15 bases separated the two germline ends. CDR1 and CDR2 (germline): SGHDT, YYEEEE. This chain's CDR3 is CASQSGVIGYTF. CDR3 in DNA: TGTGCCAGCCAAAGTGGCGTCATCGGCTACACCTTC.

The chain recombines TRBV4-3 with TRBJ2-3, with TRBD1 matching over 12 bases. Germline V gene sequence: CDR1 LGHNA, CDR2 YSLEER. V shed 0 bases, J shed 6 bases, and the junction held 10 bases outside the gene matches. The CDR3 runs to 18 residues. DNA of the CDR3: TGCGCCAGCAGCCAAGATAGGGGAGGGGACAGGGGGCGTGATACGCAGTATTTT. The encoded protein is CASSQDRGGDRGRDTQYF.

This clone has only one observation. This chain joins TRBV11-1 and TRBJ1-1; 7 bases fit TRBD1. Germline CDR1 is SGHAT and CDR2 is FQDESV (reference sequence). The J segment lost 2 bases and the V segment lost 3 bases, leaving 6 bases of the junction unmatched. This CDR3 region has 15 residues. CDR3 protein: CASSFRTGINTEAFF. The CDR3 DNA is TGTGCCAGCAGCTTCCGGACAGGAATAAACACTGAAGCTTTCTTT.

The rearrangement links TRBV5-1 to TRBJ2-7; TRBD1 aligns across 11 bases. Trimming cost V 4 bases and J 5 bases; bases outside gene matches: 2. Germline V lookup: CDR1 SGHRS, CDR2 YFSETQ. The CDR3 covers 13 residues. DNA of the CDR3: TGCGCCAGCAGCCCGGGACAGGGGGACGAGCAGTACTTC. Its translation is CASSPGQGDEQYF.

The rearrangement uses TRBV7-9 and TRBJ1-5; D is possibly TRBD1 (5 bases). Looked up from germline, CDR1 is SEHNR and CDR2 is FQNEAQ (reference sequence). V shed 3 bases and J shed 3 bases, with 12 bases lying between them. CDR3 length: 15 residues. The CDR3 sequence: CASSLAGPNNQPQHF. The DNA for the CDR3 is TGTGCCAGCAGCTTGGCGGGGCCAAACAATCAGCCCCAGCATTTT.

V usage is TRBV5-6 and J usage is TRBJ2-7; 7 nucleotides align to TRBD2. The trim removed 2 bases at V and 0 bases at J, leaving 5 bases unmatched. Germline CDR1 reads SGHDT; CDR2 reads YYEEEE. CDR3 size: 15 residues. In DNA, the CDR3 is TGTGCCAGCAGCTTATATCGGGGGGACTCCTACGAGCAGTACTTC. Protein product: CASSLYRGDSYEQYF.

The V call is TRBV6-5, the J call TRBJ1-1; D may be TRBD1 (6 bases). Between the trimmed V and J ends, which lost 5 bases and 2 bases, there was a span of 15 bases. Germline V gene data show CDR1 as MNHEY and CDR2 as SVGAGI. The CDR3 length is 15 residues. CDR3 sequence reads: CASSQDRDSNTEAFF. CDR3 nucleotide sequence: TGTGCCAGCAGTCAGGACAGAGACAGCAACACTGAAGCTTTCTTT.

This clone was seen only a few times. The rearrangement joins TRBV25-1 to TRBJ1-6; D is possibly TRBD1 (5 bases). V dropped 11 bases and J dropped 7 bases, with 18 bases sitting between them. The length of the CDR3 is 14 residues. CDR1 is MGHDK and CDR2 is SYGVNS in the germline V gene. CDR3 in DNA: TGTGCCTCTAGAACCGGGACGGAGAATTCACCCCTCCACTTT. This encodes CASRTGTENSPLHF.